This T cell receptor (beta chain) was observed in a study of T cell responses to AZD1222 COVID-19 vaccine. This CDR3 comprises 17 residues. Germline assignment: CDR1 SGHNT and CDR2 YYREEE (reference sequence). After removal of 4 bases from V and 6 bases from J, the junction contained 15 bases not matched to a gene. Study-level findings and limits: Possibly, clonal diversity was underestimated; donors were largely white British and included more females. Unmutated variant regions reportedly attract nearly half of all spike-specific TCRs. Samples come after the peak T cell response, not at day 14. The breadth and depth of Spike-specific TCRs increased once two AZD1222 doses had been given.

Some clones are missing from TCRdb's copy, which holds only in-frame ones; the method was immunoSEQ multiplex PCR. The table has about 150,000 clones, 91% seen once. Concerning this clone: Its target is not known.

Here the sequenced sample was peripheral blood, taken on day 0 of AZD1222 vaccination. V gene TRBV5-4 combines with J gene TRBJ2-1; 8 bases match TRBD2. The receptor comes from an adult in good health. CDR3 in DNA: TGTGCCAGCAGCGTAGCCCTACCGGGAGGGGGTCGCAATGAGCAGTTCTTC. Translated: CASSVALPGGGRNEQFF.